This is a list of T cell receptor beta chains from one sample in a study of blood T cell repertoires in COVID-19. Assay: immunoSEQ multiplex PCR; the TCRdb copy retains only in-frame clones and omits some. This table has roughly 220,000 clones, almost 90% appearing once. The sample consisted of PBMCs or T cells enriched from blood (not recorded which). These receptor sequences come from a man between 25 and 39 years old who had been exposed to COVID-19. Both conserved end residues are trimmed from each CDR3. Only some rows state a clone size, as once, few, many or a class for expanded clones.

clone size	V gene	CDR3 length	J gene	CDR3 protein
.	TRBV27	14	TRBJ2-7	ASTPNSNTIPYEQY
.	TRBV28	12	TRBJ1-1	ASTGSLMNTEAF
few	TRBV3-1/TRBV3-2	14	TRBJ2-1	ASSAFLSGRYNEQF
.	TRBV25-1	14	TRBJ1-3	ASSESQGYSGNTIY
.	TRBV2	15	TRBJ1-2	ASSPESGQVFADGYT
.	TRBV2	12	TRBJ2-1	ASGAREANNEQF
.	TRBV30	13	TRBJ1-2	AWSVGSQGGYGYT
.	TRBV4-1	11	TRBJ2-1	ASSQDQTSEQF
.	TRBV2	12	TRBJ2-3	ASSEVSSTDTQY
.	TRBV15	18	TRBJ1-6	ATSRVTVRGRFTYNSPLH
.	TRBV25-1	13	TRBJ1-3	ASIPGGGRGKTIY
.	TRBV12-5	14	TRBJ2-7	ASGSLGLAGEDEQY
.	TRBV5-1	14	TRBJ2-7	ASSLGVGGSSYEQY
.	TRBV29-1	11	TRBJ1-4	SVGTPTNEKLF
.	TRBV6-5	13	TRBJ2-1	ASGGRTGFYNEQF
.	TRBV24-1	13	TRBJ2-7	APGLWGPFIYEQY
.	TRBV10-1	10	TRBJ2-1	ASSGPSQEQF
.	TRBV7-2	14	TRBJ2-3	ASSLSFSSSTDTQY
.	TRBV2	13	TRBJ2-5	ASRTSGGRGETQY
.	TRBV6-5	13	TRBJ1-5	ASSRDRDFGQPQH
once	TRBV12-5	17	TRBJ1-4	ASGDASRGGLPEREKLF
.	TRBV30	12	TRBJ1-1	AWSSVGRITEAF
.	TRBV9	15	TRBJ2-1	ASSPFGASGDYNEQF
.	TRBV5-4	13	TRBJ2-7	ASSAGTGDLYEQY
.	TRBV7-9	15	TRBJ2-3	ASSSLGARSVVDTQY
.	TRBV9	14	TRBJ2-6	ASSKRQGYGANVLT
.	TRBV3-1/TRBV3-2	16	TRBJ2-3	ASRPVASGGVSTDTQY
once	TRBV5-1	14	TRBJ2-3	ASSLEGLAGADTQY
.	TRBV3-1/TRBV3-2	12	TRBJ1-1	ASSQELTDTEAF
.	TRBV2	13	TRBJ2-2	ASRGSGGHTGELF
once	TRBV19	13	TRBJ2-7	ASSSTGQIPYEQY
.	TRBV11-2	12	TRBJ1-3	ASNLAISGNTIY
.	TRBV4-3	15	TRBJ2-2	ASSTRKVGGRAGELF
.	TRBV18	13	TRBJ2-6	ASSLSLSGANVLT
.	TRBV19	13	TRBJ1-2	ASSLSRGGLGGYT
.	TRBV6-5	13	TRBJ1-1	ASIKRQGGNTEAF
.	TRBV5-1	11	TRBJ2-5	ASSLGTEETQY
.	TRBV3-1/TRBV3-2	13	TRBJ2-3	ASSQVGGATDTQY
.	TRBV24-1	13	TRBJ2-1	ATSDPGVTNNEQF
.	TRBV4-1	16	TRBJ1-2	ASSQEWQGARKRAGYT
once	TRBV7-9	12	TRBJ2-5	ASSYGTGEETQY
once	TRBV7-2	13	TRBJ1-6	ASSLVTGNYSPLH